The present T cell receptor (beta chain) was sequenced within a study of blood T cell repertoires in COVID-19. A Seattle source enrolled patients during active infection and followed them longitudinally. CDR3 length: 13 residues. Per the germline V gene, CDR1 is GTSNPN and CDR2 is SVGIG (reference sequence). V lost 3 bases and J lost 9, with 12 bases in between. In the original processing: Using reference gene primer amplification, nucleated cell counts were estimated. The data were produced by immunoSEQ multiplex PCR, yet TCRdb's version contains in-frame clones alone and is incomplete. For V, J and clone size, that table is used; D and trimming come from the DNA. Here the sample spans fewer than 300,000 clones, 90% to 95% being singletons.

This chain joins TRBV30 and TRBJ1-6; D uncertain. Sequencing input: peripheral blood. The clonotype originates from a woman between 25 and 40 years old with COVID-19, enrolled during active disease. The CDR3 is CAWRDPRGSPLHF. The CDR3 DNA reads as TGTGCCTGGAGGGATCCCCGAGGTTCACCCCTCCACTTT.